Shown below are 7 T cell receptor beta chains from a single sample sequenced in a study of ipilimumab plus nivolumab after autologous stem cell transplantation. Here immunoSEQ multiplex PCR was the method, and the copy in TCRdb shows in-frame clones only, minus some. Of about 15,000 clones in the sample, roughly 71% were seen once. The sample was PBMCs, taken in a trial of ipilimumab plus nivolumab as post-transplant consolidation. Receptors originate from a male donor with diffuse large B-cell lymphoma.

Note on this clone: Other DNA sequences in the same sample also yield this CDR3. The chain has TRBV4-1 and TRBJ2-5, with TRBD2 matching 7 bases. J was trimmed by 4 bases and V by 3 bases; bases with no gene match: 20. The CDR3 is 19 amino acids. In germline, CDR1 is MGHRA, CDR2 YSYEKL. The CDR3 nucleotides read TGCGCCAGCAGCCAGGAGCCGGGGCTAGCGGACCCTAGGGGAGAGACCCAGTACTTC. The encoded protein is CASSQEPGLADPRGETQYF.

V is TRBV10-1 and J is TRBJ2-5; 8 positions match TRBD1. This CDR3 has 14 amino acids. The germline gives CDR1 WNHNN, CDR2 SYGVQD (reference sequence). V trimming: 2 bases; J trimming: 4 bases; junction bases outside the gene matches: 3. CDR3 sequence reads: CASSEDQGAETQYF. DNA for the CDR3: TGCGCCAGCAGTGAGGACCAGGGGGCAGAGACCCAGTACTTC.

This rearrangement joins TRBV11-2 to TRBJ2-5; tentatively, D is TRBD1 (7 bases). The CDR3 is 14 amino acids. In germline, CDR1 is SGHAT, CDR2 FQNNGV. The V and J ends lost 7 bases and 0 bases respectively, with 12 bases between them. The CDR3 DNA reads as TGTGCCAGCACCAGGGGGGACTACCAAGAGACCCAGTACTTC. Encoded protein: CASTRGDYQETQYF.

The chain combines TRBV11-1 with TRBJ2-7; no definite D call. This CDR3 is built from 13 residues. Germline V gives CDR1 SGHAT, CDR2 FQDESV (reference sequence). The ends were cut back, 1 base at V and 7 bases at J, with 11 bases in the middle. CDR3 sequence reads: CASSLGGPAEQYF. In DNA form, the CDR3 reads TGTGCCAGCAGCTTAGGGGGTCCGGCGGAGCAGTACTTC.

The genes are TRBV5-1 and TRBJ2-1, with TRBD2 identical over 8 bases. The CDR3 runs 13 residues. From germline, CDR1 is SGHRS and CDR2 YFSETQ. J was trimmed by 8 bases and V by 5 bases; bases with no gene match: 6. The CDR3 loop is CASRAGVFDEQFF. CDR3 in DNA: TGCGCCAGCAGAGCGGGAGTCTTCGATGAGCAGTTCTTC.

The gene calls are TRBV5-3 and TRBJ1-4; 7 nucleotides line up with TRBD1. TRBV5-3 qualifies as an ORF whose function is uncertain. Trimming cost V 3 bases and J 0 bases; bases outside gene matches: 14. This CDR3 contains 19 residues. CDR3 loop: CARSYMTGTVRATNEKLFF. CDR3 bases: TGTGCCAGAAGCTACATGACCGGGACAGTAAGAGCAACTAATGAAAAACTGTTTTTT.

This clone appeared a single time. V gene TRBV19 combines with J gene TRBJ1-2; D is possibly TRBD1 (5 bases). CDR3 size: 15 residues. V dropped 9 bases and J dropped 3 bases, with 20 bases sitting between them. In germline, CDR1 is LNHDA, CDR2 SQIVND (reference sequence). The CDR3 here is CASRSGRGNDYGYTF. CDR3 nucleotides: TGTGCCAGCAGATCCGGACGGGGGAACGACTATGGCTACACCTTC.